Presented here are 20 T cell receptor beta chains from one specimen sequenced in a study of T cells after yellow fever vaccination. TCRdb independently ran MiXCR on the 5' RACE reads; one entry per CDR3 protein. The sample has under 400,000 distinct CDR3 sequences, under 15% seen once. Specimen: CD4+ T cells sorted from PBMCs, collected 15 days after the yellow fever booster vaccination. These receptor sequences come from a man in his late teens or twenties who received the YFV17D yellow fever vaccine.

The gene calls are TRBV7-9 and TRBJ2-5; a possible D gene is TRBD1 (5 bases). The CDR3 spans 14 residues. Germline V lookup: CDR1 SEHNR, CDR2 FQNEAQ (reference sequence). V lost 5 bases to trimming and J lost 4 bases, with 14 bases between them. Written as DNA, the CDR3 is TGTGCCAGCAGCGGACGCAGGGTGGGAGAGACCCAGTACTTC. Amino acid sequence: CASSGRRVGETQYF.

The sample holds many counts of this clonotype. The chain links TRBV4-3 to TRBJ2-3, with a possible D match to TRBD2 (6 bases). Germline V gives CDR1 LGHNA, CDR2 YSLEER. CDR3 size: 15 residues. The V end lost 0 bases, the J end lost 9 bases, and 16 bases lay between the germline ends. CDR3 sequence: CASSQDMGWAGTQYF. CDR3 coding DNA: TGCGCCAGCAGCCAAGATATGGGGTGGGCGGGAACGCAGTATTTT.

V gene TRBV27 combines with J gene TRBJ2-7; the match to TRBD1 covers 8 bases. Trimming removed 8 bases from V and 6 bases from J; junction bases left unmatched: 18. CDR1 and CDR2 from the germline V gene are MNHEY and SMNVEV (reference sequence). The CDR3 runs 16 residues. CDR3 residues: CASCSRQGARLTEQYF. The CDR3 DNA sequence: TGTGCCAGCTGCTCGAGGCAGGGGGCGCGACTAACCGAGCAGTACTTC.

This clonotype has a handful of counts. The V gene is TRBV10-3, the J gene TRBJ2-7; D is ambiguous. Germline loops: CDR1 ENHRY, CDR2 SYGVKD. CDR3 length equals 13 residues. Trimming shortened V by 10 bases and J by 0 bases, and 13 bases separated the two germline ends. CDR3 loop: CASVPSSSYEQYV. In DNA form, the CDR3 reads TGTGCCAGTGTACCCTCGAGCTCCTACGAGCAGTACGTC.

This clonotype was detected only once. The chain links TRBV12-5 to TRBJ2-1; D might be TRBD1 or TRBD2, each matching 5 bases. This CDR3 comprises 14 residues. Looked up from germline, CDR1 is LGHNT and CDR2 is FRNRAP. The V end lost 1 base, the J end lost 9 bases, and 13 bases lay between the germline ends. CDR3 coding DNA: TGTGCTAGTGGTTTGGGAGAGGGGAGAAGTGAGCAGTTCTTC. Translation gives CASGLGEGRSEQFF.

V gene TRBV5-1 combines with J gene TRBJ1-1; D possibly corresponds to TRBD1 (5 bases). The germline V gene encodes CDR1 SGHRS and CDR2 YFSETQ. This CDR3 region has 15 residues. The V end was cut by 2 bases, the J end by 1 base, with 12 bases between. The CDR3 DNA reads TGCGCCAGCAGCTTCACAGGTGGGGCGAACACTGAAGCTTTCTTT. Amino acid sequence: CASSFTGGANTEAFF.

This clonotype came up a few times. This chain joins TRBV29-1 and TRBJ2-2; D ambiguous. The germline V gene has CDR1 SQVTM and CDR2 ANQGSEA. Trimming removed 3 bases from V and 7 bases from J, with 6 bases in between. This CDR3 comprises 11 residues. The CDR3 spells CSVDRVGELFF. Here the CDR3 DNA reads TGCAGCGTTGATAGGGTCGGGGAGCTGTTTTTT.

This clonotype turned up a few times. The rearrangement joins TRBV6-6 to TRBJ1-2; 7 nucleotides align to TRBD1. With V trimmed by 6 bases and J by 8 bases, 12 bases remained unmatched. This CDR3 spans 14 amino acids. Per germline, CDR1 MNHNY and CDR2 SVGAGI (reference sequence). The CDR3 DNA sequence: TGTGCCAGCAGCTCACACAGGGGTGGGAGAGGCTACACCTTC. It yields the protein CASSSHRGGRGYTF.

This rearrangement joins TRBV28 to TRBJ1-1; 7 positions match TRBD1. Per germline, CDR1 MDHEN and CDR2 SYDVKM. The CDR3 has 14 residues. The V segment lost 5 bases and the J segment 5 bases; nucleotides outside the gene matches: 8. This CDR3 reads CASSLRGSRTEAFF. In DNA form, the CDR3 reads TGTGCCAGCAGTCTCAGGGGGAGCCGGACTGAAGCTTTCTTT.

Comments on this clonotype: A junction boundary mismatches the germline segment, possibly from a read error. The gene calls are TRBV19 and TRBJ2-7; D is perhaps TRBD1 (6 bases). Germline CDR1 LNHDA, CDR2 SQIVND (reference sequence). The CDR3 extends over 15 amino acids. DNA of the CDR3: TGTGCCAGTAGTATTGTCCGAGGGGGATCCTTCGAGCAGTACTTC. It yields the protein CASSIVRGGSFEQYF.

This clonotype came up a few times. The rearrangement links TRBV28 to TRBJ1-5; 7 bases fit TRBD1. The V gene's germline CDR1 is MDHEN and CDR2 SYDVKM. This CDR3 comprises 13 residues. Trimming removed 8 bases from V and 6 bases from J; junction bases left unmatched: 7. The CDR3 DNA sequence: TGTGCCAGCTTACAGGGGAGGGGTCAGCCCCAGCATTTT. It encodes CASLQGRGQPQHF.

Only a few counts were recorded for this clonotype. The chain links TRBV18 to TRBJ1-6; 7 nucleotides align to TRBD1. V was pared by 3 bases and J by 7 bases, with 6 bases of the junction left unmatched. This CDR3 spans 15 amino acids. Germline CDR1 KGHSH, CDR2 LQKENI. The CDR3 sequence is CASSPTGSPNSPLHF. CDR3 DNA sequence: TGTGCCAGCTCACCGACAGGGAGCCCAAATTCACCCCTCCACTTT.

The chain carries TRBV29-1 and TRBJ2-7, with D perhaps TRBD1 (6 bases). The CDR3 is 13 residues long. CDR1 and CDR2 from the germline V gene are SQVTM and ANQGSEA. The V end was cut by 5 bases, the J end by 7 bases, with 18 bases between. The CDR3 DNA follows: TGCAGCGTTTCCGGGACGGGACAATCGGAGCAGTACTTC. Translated: CSVSGTGQSEQYF.

This clonotype turned up a few times. V usage is TRBV28 and J usage is TRBJ2-7, with D perhaps TRBD2 (6 bases). V was cut by 7 bases and J by 4 bases, with 14 bases left in between. The germline V gene has CDR1 MDHEN and CDR2 SYDVKM. The CDR3 covers 13 residues. CDR3 nucleotide sequence: TGTGCCAGCAAACCCCCCGGGGGTTACGAGCAGTACGTC. Translated, it gives CASKPPGGYEQYV.

This clonotype was detected only once. This rearrangement joins TRBV3-1 to TRBJ1-2; D gene uncertain. CDR1 and CDR2 (germline): LGHDT, YNNKEL (reference sequence). The V gene lost 3 bases and the J gene lost 6 bases, with 5 bases spanning the gap. This CDR3 region has 11 residues. CDR3 sequence reads: CASSQTNGYTF. The CDR3, as DNA: TGTGCCAGCAGCCAGACAAATGGCTACACCTTC.

This clonotype appeared a few times. The rearrangement uses TRBV6-1 and TRBJ2-4, with 7 nucleotides matching TRBD2. Trimming took 8 bases from V and 4 from J; bases not matched to a gene: 11. The CDR3 has 15 residues. CDR1 is MNHNS and CDR2 is SASEGT in the germline V gene. The CDR3 nucleotides read TGTGCCAGCGGGAAGCGCGGGGGAGTTAAAAACATTCAGTACTTC. Translation gives CASGKRGGVKNIQYF.

This clonotype turned up a few times. V gene TRBV25-1 combines with J gene TRBJ1-1, with D possibly matching TRBD1 (5 bases). The germline gives CDR1 MGHDK, CDR2 SYGVNS. Trimming removed 1 base at V and 8 bases at J, with 11 bases between. The CDR3 consists of 13 residues. CDR3 sequence: CASSEFGGREAFF. As DNA, the CDR3 is TGTGCCAGCAGTGAATTTGGGGGGAGGGAAGCTTTCTTT.

The chain carries TRBV20-1 and TRBJ2-5; unclear D gene. V was clipped by 5 bases and J by 3 bases, with 13 bases between them. In germline, CDR1 is DFQATT, CDR2 SNEGSKA (reference sequence). This CDR3 spans 13 amino acids. The CDR3 loop is CSARFGPEETQYF. Here the CDR3 DNA reads TGCAGTGCTCGGTTCGGGCCAGAAGAGACCCAGTACTTC.

The rearrangement joins TRBV5-6 to TRBJ2-7, with TRBD1 matching over 8 bases. CDR1 and CDR2 (germline): SGHDT, YYEEEE. The CDR3 has 18 amino acids. The V gene end was trimmed by 0 bases and the J gene end by 6 bases; junction bases not matched to a gene: 17. CDR3 loop: CASSLAGIVKGTGPEQYF. CDR3 coding DNA: TGTGCCAGCAGCTTGGCCGGTATCGTGAAAGGGACAGGTCCCGAGCAGTACTTC.

The J gene is TRBJ1-6, the V gene TRBV7-2; weak D call: TRBD1 (6 bases). This CDR3 has 18 residues. The germline V and J ends were trimmed by 2 bases and 12 bases, with 26 bases remaining between them. Germline CDR1 and CDR2: SGHTA and FQGNSA. The CDR3 coding sequence is TGTGCCAGCAGCTTACTATTTCGGGGGCGAAAGTATGGCGGACCCCTCCACTTT. Amino acid sequence: CASSLLFRGRKYGGPLHF.